This T cell receptor (beta chain) originates from a study of spatial heterogeneity in lung cancer. Whole-study findings and limits: The study found that expanded intratumoral alpha and beta TCR counts tracked tumor mutation counts.

This CDR3 has 14 amino acids. Germline CDR1 and CDR2: DFQATT and SNEGSKA (reference sequence). Between the trimmed V and J ends, which lost 3 bases and 10 bases, there was a span of 20 bases. Each CDR3 protein gets one entry after TCRdb re-called the 5' RACE reads with MiXCR. The sample records about 25,000 distinct CDR3 sequences, approximately 8.8% being singletons. This clonotype has a count of ten or more. The antigen remains undetermined. Noted time point: sample taken at primary tumor resection. The donors, about 74 patients with untreated early-stage non-small cell lung cancer, provided the samples.

Sequences were derived from lung tumor tissue, sampled at surgery. The genes are TRBV20-1 and TRBJ2-3, with no clear D. The sequence derives from a male donor with early-stage non-small cell lung cancer. CDR3 sequence reads: CSASNPGHPPAQYF. As DNA, the CDR3 is TGCAGTGCTAGCAATCCCGGGCACCCCCCAGCGCAGTATTTT.